This T cell receptor (beta chain) was identified in a study of blood T cells in healthy people across ages. Next came a second PCR, run for about 6 to 11 cycles, which used a sample-barcoded 5' primer along with a J-beta primer mix. From the 5' RACE reads, TCRdb called clonotypes with MiXCR, one entry per CDR3 protein. The sample has about 1.5 million distinct CDR3 sequences, about 45% seen once; the top ten hold around 4%. V shed 3 bases and J shed 3 bases, with 9 bases lying between them. The V gene's germline CDR1 is LNHDA and CDR2 SQIVND (reference sequence). The CDR3 extends over 14 amino acids.

The chain links TRBV19 to TRBJ1-5; no definite D call. This receptor was taken from a woman aged 18-35 years in good health. The material sequenced was blood. The CDR3 sequence is CASSMRSDNQPQHF. The CDR3 DNA reads as TGTGCCAGTAGTATGAGGTCCGACAATCAGCCCCAGCATTTT.